These T cell receptor beta chains were read from a single sample in a study of shared clonotypes between healthy human individuals. Repertoires were generated with immunoSEQ multiplex PCR, while TCRdb's copy carries only in-frame clones and drops some. The repertoire includes about 660,000 clones, about 74% of them detected once, and about 1.7% sits in the top ten. Material: memory CD4+ T cells sorted from blood. The receptors stem from a woman aged 30 to 39 in good health. Each CDR3 is given with its conserved first and last residue. Each record gives: V gene, J gene, D gene, clone size, CDR3 DNA, CDR3 protein. A D gene is named only where the DNA matches it firmly. Size is stated for part of the rows, as once, few or many counts, or as a class when the clone is expanded.

TRBV4-1	TRBJ2-2	NA	NA	TGCGCCAGCAGGAGGGGCAGGATATACACCGGGGAGCTGTTTTTT	CASRRGRIYTGELFF
TRBV14	TRBJ2-7	NA	NA	TGTGCCAGCAGCCAAGACGCATCTTCCCACGAGCAGTACTTC	CASSQDASSHEQYF
TRBV13	TRBJ2-7	NA	NA	TGTGCCAGCGGCCTGTTGTCTTCCTACGAGCAGTACTTC	CASGLLSSYEQYF
TRBV30	TRBJ2-7	NA	NA	TGTGCCTGGAGTCCGATCGGCAGGGAGCGAGGGGGGATCCGCCACGAGCAGTACTTC	CAWSPIGRERGGIRHEQYF
TRBV15	TRBJ2-3	NA	NA	TGTGCCACCAGCAACGCTCTTTGGCCCACCACAGATACGCAGTATTTT	CATSNALWPTTDTQYF
TRBV4-1	TRBJ2-7	TRBD1	NA	TGCGCCAGCAGCCTCTTCGACAGGGACATTAGTGAGCAGTACTTC	CASSLFDRDISEQYF
TRBV6-6	TRBJ1-2	TRBD1	NA	TGTGCCAGCAGCCCAGCCGGGACAGGGAGTTTCTATGGCTACACCTTC	CASSPAGTGSFYGYTF
TRBV5-1	TRBJ2-3	NA	NA	TGCGCCAACCCACCCGGTTCGGGTACTAGCACAGATACGCAGTATTTT	CANPPGSGTSTDTQYF
TRBV28	TRBJ2-2	NA	NA	TGTGCCGGAGGGGAGGCTAGCGTGGCCGGGGAGCTGTTTTTT	CAGGEASVAGELFF
TRBV9	TRBJ2-1	NA	few	TGTGCCAGCAGCGTAGGCGGGGCGTCGGGACAGTTCTTC	CASSVGGASGQFF
TRBV7-8	TRBJ1-3	TRBD1	NA	TGTGCCAGCAGCCCACAGGGGCCTGGAAACACCATATATTTT	CASSPQGPGNTIYF
TRBV5-1	TRBJ2-3	NA	few	TGCGCCAGCAGCTTCGTTGGCACAGATACGCAGTATTTT	CASSFVGTDTQYF
TRBV27	TRBJ2-1	TRBD1	NA	TGTGCCAGCAGTCCCCGACAGGGTTTCCCCAATGAGCAGTTCTTC	CASSPRQGFPNEQFF
TRBV29-1	TRBJ2-3	NA	NA	TGCAGCGTTGTACTAGCCGCAGATACGCAGTATTTT	CSVVLAADTQYF
TRBV4-1	TRBJ2-7	TRBD2	few	TGCGCCAGCAGCCAAAGCCCGGGACTAGCGGGGAGGGAGCAGTACTTC	CASSQSPGLAGREQYF
TRBV28	TRBJ1-5	NA	NA	TGTGCCAGCAGTTTTGCGGGACGCAGCAATCAGCCCCAGCATTTT	CASSFAGRSNQPQHF
TRBV10-2	TRBJ2-2	NA	NA	TGCGCCAGCAGTGAGATGGACTGGCAACGCGGGGAGCTGTTTTTT	CASSEMDWQRGELFF
TRBV28	TRBJ2-1	NA	NA	TGTGCCAGCAGTTTAAGCGGAATCTCCTACAATGAGCAGTTCTTC	CASSLSGISYNEQFF
TRBV6-1	TRBJ2-7	TRBD1	NA	TGTGCCAGCAGTGCATTACCGGGACAGGGGGTTGACGAGCAGTACTTC	CASSALPGQGVDEQYF
TRBV29-1	TRBJ2-7	TRBD2	NA	TGCAGCGTTGAAGATCTACGGGGACTAGCCGACTACGAGCAGTACTTC	CSVEDLRGLADYEQYF
TRBV4-1	TRBJ2-3	NA	many	TGCGCCAGCAGCCAAGATCGGAGCACAGATACGCAGTATTTT	CASSQDRSTDTQYF
TRBV27	TRBJ2-1	TRBD2	NA	TGTGCCAGCAGTCGGTGGACTAGCGGGAGAAATGAGCAGTTCTTC	CASSRWTSGRNEQFF
TRBV4-1	TRBJ2-1	TRBD2	NA	TGCGCCAGCAGCCAATCGACTAGCGGGAAATTAAATGAGCAGTTCTTC	CASSQSTSGKLNEQFF
TRBV6-5	TRBJ2-2	NA	NA	TGTGCCAGCAGCCTTTGGGGGGAGCTGTTTTTT	CASSLWGELFF
TRBV7-2	TRBJ2-6	NA	once	TGTGCCAGCAGCTTAGCGCTTCTGGGCACTGGGGCCAACGTCCTGACTTTC	CASSLALLGTGANVLTF
TRBV7-9	TRBJ2-7	TRBD1	NA	TGTGCCAGCAGCCTAGAGACAGGGGGCGGCGAGCAGTACTTC	CASSLETGGGEQYF
TRBV5-6	TRBJ2-3	TRBD2	NA	TGTGCCAGCAGCTTAATCCTAGCGGGAGGAGGAGGGACGCAGTATTTT	CASSLILAGGGGTQYF
TRBV11-2	TRBJ2-7	NA	NA	TGTGCCAGCAGCTTAGGCTGGAGCAGGTTGAGCTCCTACGAGCAGTACTTC	CASSLGWSRLSSYEQYF
TRBV2	TRBJ2-2	TRBD1	NA	TGTGCCAGCAGGAGGGGACAGGTCAACACCGGGGAGCTGTTTTTT	CASRRGQVNTGELFF
TRBV2	TRBJ1-4	TRBD1	NA	TGTGCCAGCACAAGGGGGCAGGCTGAAAAACTGTTTTTT	CASTRGQAEKLFF
TRBV5-1	TRBJ2-6	NA	once	TGCGCCAGCAGCTTGATGGACGGGGCCAACGTCCTGACTTTC	CASSLMDGANVLTF
TRBV6-4	TRBJ2-7	NA	NA	TGTGCCAGCAGTTGCGACAAACCCCCGGGCTACGAGCAGTACTTC	CASSCDKPPGYEQYF
TRBV9	TRBJ2-3	TRBD2	NA	TGTGCCAGCAGCGTAGGTTGGCGGGGGGGCACAGATACGCAGTATTTT	CASSVGWRGGTDTQYF
TRBV6-1	TRBJ1-2	NA	NA	TGTGCCAGCAGTCGTGGGGGACTCTCCTTTTATGGCTACACCTTC	CASSRGGLSFYGYTF
TRBV5-1	TRBJ1-2	NA	NA	TGCGCCAGCAGGCCGGAGGCCGGAGCCCCCTATGGCTACACCTTC	CASRPEAGAPYGYTF
TRBV6-5	TRBJ1-5	NA	NA	TGTGCCAGCAGTGAAGCCTGGCAGCCCCAGCATTTT	CASSEAWQPQHF
TRBV29-1	TRBJ1-2	NA	few	TGCAGCGTTGGAGGGCGTCTGACCTATGGCTACACCTTC	CSVGGRLTYGYTF
TRBV4-2	TRBJ1-1	NA	NA	TGTGCCAGCAGCCAAGGCTATGGGGCGGACAACACTGAAGCTTTCTTT	CASSQGYGADNTEAFF
TRBV7-2	TRBJ1-1	NA	NA	TGTGCCAGCAGCGACACCGGGACGGGGAACACTGAAGCTTTCTTT	CASSDTGTGNTEAFF
TRBV19	TRBJ2-1	TRBD2	NA	TGTGCCAGTACCGAGACTAGCGGGAGGATCAATGAGCAGTTCTTC	CASTETSGRINEQFF